This note documents a single TCR beta chain sequence. Its antigen is unknown. Data came from immunoSEQ multiplex PCR; TCRdb stores just in-frame clones and leaves some out. Among 70,000 to 95,000 clones listed, 85% to 90% were seen once. The sample comes from a study of T cell responses to AZD1222 COVID-19 vaccine. Findings and caveats of the study: Baseline seropositivity occurred in only a handful of AZD1222 recipients. The sample set comprised mostly white British donors with more females, and clonal diversity was possibly underestimated. Within unmutated variant regions lay the reported targets of nearly half of spike-specific TCRs.

The CDR3 sequence is 16 residues long. From germline, CDR1 is LGHDT and CDR2 YNNKEL (reference sequence). V lost 6 bases, J lost 4 bases, and 18 bases lay in between. The source material was peripheral blood, sampled on day 0 of MenACWY control vaccination. V gene TRBV3-1 (or the pseudogene TRBV3-2) combines with J gene TRBJ2-2, with TRBD1 as a possible D gene (5 bases). The TCR sequence derives from an adult in good health. CDR3 loop: CASRGTGSLRTGELFF. Written as DNA, the CDR3 is TGTGCCAGCAGGGGCACAGGATCCCTTCGCACCGGGGAGCTGTTTTTT.